This T cell receptor (beta chain) was found in a study of control samples from healthy donors and cancer patients. Points on this clone: This sample includes further DNA sequences coding for the same CDR3.

TCRdb's copy holds only in-frame clones and misses some; the assay was immunoSEQ multiplex PCR. The sample records more than 95,000 clones, over 90% being singletons. CDR1 and CDR2 from the germline V gene are SGHDT and YYEEEE. The CDR3 covers 13 residues. Trimming shortened V by 0 bases and J by 3 bases, and 6 bases separated the two germline ends. This chain links TRBV5-6 with TRBJ1-2; maybe TRBD1 (6 bases). The sequenced material came from blood. The sequence was collected from a man aged 25-45 years in good health. Written as DNA, the CDR3 is TGTGCCAGCAGCTTGGCAGGGGACTATGGCTACACCTTC. Its translation is CASSLAGDYGYTF.